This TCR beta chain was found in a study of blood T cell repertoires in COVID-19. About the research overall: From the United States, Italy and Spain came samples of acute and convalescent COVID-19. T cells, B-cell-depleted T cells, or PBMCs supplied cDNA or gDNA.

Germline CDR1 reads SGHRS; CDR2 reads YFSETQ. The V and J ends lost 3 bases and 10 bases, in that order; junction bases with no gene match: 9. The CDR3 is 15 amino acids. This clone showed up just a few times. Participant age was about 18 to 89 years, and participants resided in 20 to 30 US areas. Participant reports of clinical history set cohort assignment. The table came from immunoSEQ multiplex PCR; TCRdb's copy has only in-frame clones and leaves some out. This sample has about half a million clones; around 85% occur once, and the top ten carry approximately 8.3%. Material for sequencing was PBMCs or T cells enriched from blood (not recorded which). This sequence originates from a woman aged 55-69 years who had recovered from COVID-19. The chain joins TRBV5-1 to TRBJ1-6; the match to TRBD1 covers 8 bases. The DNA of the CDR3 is TGCGCCAGCAGCTCGGCTGACAGGGGACAGTCACCCCTCCACTTT. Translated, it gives CASSSADRGQSPLHF.